The 25 T cell receptor beta chains reported below all come from one sample, sequenced in a study of T cells in Graves' hyperthyroidism and ophthalmopathy (dated by TCRdb to the late 2010s). Receptor amplification or capture employed multiplex PCR. Reads for this sample came from an Illumina HiSeq 2000. The TCR beta CDR3 regions were amplified from the RNA transcripts. The first round of RT-PCR for the TCR CDR3 was performed with the HTBI primer set and the Qiagen OneStep RT-PCR kit. TCRdb reanalyzed the raw reads on its own, using fastp at Q25 for trimming and MiXCR for clone calling, and kept in-frame beta chains. All rows with the same CDR3 protein become a single entry with the most common DNA and genes. This sample lists 370,000 or so distinct CDR3 sequences; 20% to 30% were detected once. The top ten clones comprise roughly 70% of the sample. Material for sequencing was blood. The receptors come from a man aged 50-59 years with Graves' hyperthyroidism.

This clonotype showed up many times. CDR3 in DNA: TGTGCCAGCAGCCCCCTTGGGACTAAGAGGAATGAGCAGTTCTTC. Protein sequence: CASSPLGTKRNEQFF. This rearrangement joins TRBV3-1 to TRBJ2-1; 7 positions agree with TRBD2. V trimming: 4 bases; J trimming: 7 bases; junction bases outside the gene matches: 10. Germline-derived CDR1 and CDR2 are LGHDT and YNNKEL (reference sequence). The CDR3 spans 15 residues.

The V gene is TRBV24-1, the J gene TRBJ2-1; TRBD2 aligns across 9 bases. Germline lookup yields CDR1 KGHDR and CDR2 SFDVKD. This CDR3 contains 16 residues. The V gene end was trimmed by 3 bases and the J gene end by 1 base; junction bases not matched to a gene: 3. CDR3 in amino acids: CATSDNAGGSYNEQFF. As DNA, the CDR3 is TGTGCCACCAGTGATAATGCGGGAGGGTCCTACAATGAGCAGTTCTTC.

This clonotype was seen more than once but under ten times. CDR3 loop: CASSPVLRPGELFF. DNA for the CDR3: TGTGCCAGCAGCCCCGTACTGAGACCCGGGGAGCTGTTTTTT. This sequence joins TRBV11-2 and TRBJ2-2; D unclear. The CDR3 loop spans 14 amino acids. Trimming stripped 5 bases from V and 6 bases from J, with 13 bases between. Germline V gene data show CDR1 as SGHAT and CDR2 as FQNNGV.

The V gene is TRBV7-9, the J gene TRBJ2-7, with D hard to call. The CDR3 consists of 13 residues. V gave up 5 bases and J gave up 0 bases, with 8 bases separating them. The V gene's germline CDR1 is SEHNR and CDR2 FQNEAQ (reference sequence). CDR3 in DNA: TGTGCCAGCAGCCTACCTCCCTCCTACGAGCAGTACTTC. Translating it yields CASSLPPSYEQYF. The full variable domain, with the rest looked up from reference TRBV7-9 and TRBJ2-7, is DTGVSQNPRHKITKRGQNVTFRCDPISEHNRLYWYRQTLGQGPEFLTYFQNEAQLEKSRLLSDRFSAERPKGSFSTLEIQRTEQGDSAMYLCASSLPPSYEQYFGPGTRLTVT.

This clonotype occurred a few times. The J gene is TRBJ2-3, the V gene TRBV6-1; D is unclear. Germline values: CDR1 MNHNS, CDR2 SASEGT. V dropped 8 bases and J dropped 4 bases, with 10 bases sitting between them. This CDR3 spans 12 amino acids. The CDR3 is CASLTDSDTQYF. The CDR3 bases are TGTGCCAGCCTGACTGATTCAGATACGCAGTATTTT.

Note on this clonotype: A clone one base away is much larger, so this may be a read error. The chain recombines TRBV20-1 with TRBJ2-5; D is unresolved. The end of the DNA fits TRBJ2-1 better, so the J call may be wrong. This CDR3 has 15 amino acids. Looked up from germline, CDR1 is DFQATT and CDR2 is SNEGSKA (reference sequence). The chain's CDR3 is CSAQIYTPTQETQFF. The CDR3 DNA reads as TGCAGTGCTCAGATCTACACACCAACCCAAGAGACCCAGTTCTTC.

The gene calls are TRBV20-1 and TRBJ2-7; TRBD2 matches 12 bases. V dropped 6 bases and J dropped 3; count of bases not matched to a gene: 9. Germline V CDR1 and CDR2: DFQATT, SNEGSKA (reference sequence). This CDR3 is built from 15 residues. In nucleotides, the CDR3 is TGCAGTGCCACTAGAGGACTAGCGGGGATCTACGAGCAGTACTTC. As protein: CSATRGLAGIYEQYF.

The chain combines TRBV24-1 with TRBJ2-3, with 8 bases lining up with TRBD1. Germline CDR1 is KGHDR and CDR2 is SFDVKD. The trim removed 8 bases at V and 2 bases at J, leaving 8 bases unmatched. This CDR3 is 15 amino acids long. In DNA form, the CDR3 reads TGTGCCACCAACGACAGGGGCTCACACACAGATACGCAGTATTTT. Residues: CATNDRGSHTDTQYF.

V gene TRBV2 combines with J gene TRBJ1-3; D is ambiguous. This CDR3 contains 16 residues. CDR1 and CDR2 (germline): SNHLY, FYNNEI. V lost 4 bases, J lost 0 bases, and 13 bases lay in between. CDR3 loop: CASSARSVPSGNTIYF. For the CDR3, the DNA is TGTGCCAGCAGTGCCCGGTCCGTCCCCTCTGGAAACACCATATATTTT.

By proportion, this clonotype is medium-sized. The V and J genes are TRBV7-8 and TRBJ2-7; D gene uncertain. Germline CDR1 SGHVS, CDR2 FQNEAQ. Deletions cut 2 bases from V and 3 bases from J, with 8 bases between. This CDR3 spans 13 amino acids. CDR3 sequence: CASSLLTRYEQYF. CDR3 coding DNA: TGTGCCAGCAGCTTACTCACTCGCTACGAGCAGTACTTC.

This clonotype was seen a handful of times. The rearrangement uses TRBV7-6 and TRBJ2-1; 10 nucleotides match TRBD2. This CDR3 has 16 residues. The germline gives CDR1 SGHVS, CDR2 FNYEAQ. After removal of 3 bases from V and 10 bases from J, the junction contained 12 bases not matched to a gene. CDR3 in DNA: TGTGCCAGCAGCTTGGGTTGGCCTAGCGGGAGCGACGAGCAGTTCTTC. It translates to CASSLGWPSGSDEQFF.

The chain has TRBV20-1 and TRBJ2-1, with 13 positions matching TRBD2. V gave up 1 base and J gave up 8 bases; unmatched junction bases: 5. Germline V CDR1 and CDR2: DFQATT, SNEGSKA (reference sequence). The CDR3 spans 15 residues. The CDR3 region is CSARGLAGGGDEQFF. CDR3 coding DNA: TGCAGTGCTAGAGGACTAGCGGGAGGTGGGGATGAGCAGTTCTTC.

This clonotype was observed at least ten times. This rearrangement joins TRBV28 to TRBJ2-7, with 11 bases aligning to TRBD1. Germline V CDR1 and CDR2: MDHEN, SYDVKM. Unmatched junction bases numbered 5, after V lost 2 bases and J lost 2 bases. The CDR3 covers 16 residues. The CDR3 is CASSLTSGQGAYEQYF. In DNA form, the CDR3 reads TGTGCCAGCAGTTTAACCTCGGGACAGGGGGCCTACGAGCAGTACTTC. Using reference TRBV28 and TRBJ2-7 for the parts outside the CDR3, the full variable domain is DVKVTQSSRYLVKRTGEKVFLECVQDMDHENMFWYRQDPGLGLRLIYFSYDVKMKEKGDIPEGYSVSREKKERFSLILESASTNQTSMYLCASSLTSGQGAYEQYFGPGTRLTVT.

This clonotype appeared many times. This chain links TRBV29-1 with TRBJ1-1, with D hard to call. In germline, CDR1 is SQVTM, CDR2 ANQGSEA. Trimming took 4 bases from V and 0 from J, leaving 9 bases between them. The CDR3 runs 13 residues. CDR3 DNA sequence: TGCAGCGTTGTTGGAGAGATGAACACTGAAGCTTTCTTT. Translating gives CSVVGEMNTEAFF.

In this sample, this clonotype turned up a few times. The CDR3 DNA follows: TGTGCCAGCAGCGAGGGACCTCGGGGCGGGGAGCTGTTTTTT. The encoded protein is CASSEGPRGGELFF. This chain connects TRBV7-3 to TRBJ2-2, with D perhaps assigned TRBD1 or TRBD2 (5 bases each). Germline assignment: CDR1 SGHTA and CDR2 FQGTGA. Trimming left V 5 bases short and J 7 bases short, with 14 bases between. The CDR3 runs to 14 residues.

CDR3 loop: CASSIWQGSQETQYF. The CDR3 DNA reads TGTGCCAGTAGTATCTGGCAGGGAAGCCAAGAGACCCAGTACTTC. The genes are TRBV19 and TRBJ2-5; maybe TRBD1 (5 bases). This CDR3 has 15 residues. Germline CDR1 and CDR2: LNHDA and SQIVND (reference sequence). The V and J ends lost 3 bases and 1 base respectively, with 12 bases between them.

This rearrangement joins TRBV19 to TRBJ1-4; TRBD1 matches at 9 bases. This CDR3 spans 16 amino acids. CDR1 and CDR2 from the germline V gene are LNHDA and SQIVND (reference sequence). V shed 9 bases and J 2 bases; nucleotides not matched to a gene: 10. The CDR3 DNA sequence: TGTGCCAGCCAGATCACAGGGGGCCGGACTAATGAAAAACTGTTTTTT. It specifies CASQITGGRTNEKLFF.

The chain links TRBV11-2 to TRBJ1-2; D is unresolved. Germline V gene data show CDR1 as SGHAT and CDR2 as FQNNGV. The CDR3 consists of 18 residues. The germline V and J ends were trimmed by 0 bases and 5 bases, with 22 bases remaining between them. The CDR3 reads CASSLDVPSWMNLYGYTF. For the CDR3, the DNA is TGTGCCAGCAGCTTAGATGTCCCCTCTTGGATGAATCTTTATGGCTACACCTTC.

This clonotype was detected many times. The chain links TRBV12-3 or TRBV12-4 to TRBJ2-3, with D possibly being TRBD1 (6 bases). The CDR3 is 16 amino acids. V lost 4 bases, J lost 0 bases, and 14 bases lay in between. The CDR3 here is CASSSSGTTSTDTQYF. The CDR3 DNA reads TGTGCCAGCAGTTCCTCCGGGACAACTAGCACAGATACGCAGTATTTT.

This clonotype was counted many times. This sequence joins TRBV28 and TRBJ2-3, with a possible D match to TRBD1 (5 bases). CDR3 length: 12 residues. The germline V gene has CDR1 MDHEN and CDR2 SYDVKM. Trimming pared 9 bases from V and 4 bases from J, leaving 11 bases between. CDR3 amino acids: CASVGVPDTQYF. In DNA form, the CDR3 reads TGTGCCAGTGTAGGGGTTCCAGATACGCAGTATTTT. Filled out from reference TRBV28 and TRBJ2-3, the complete variable domain reads DVKVTQSSRYLVKRTGEKVFLECVQDMDHENMFWYRQDPGLGLRLIYFSYDVKMKEKGDIPEGYSVSREKKERFSLILESASTNQTSMYLCASVGVPDTQYFGPGTRLTVL.

This clonotype was counted only a few times. This chain joins TRBV2 and TRBJ1-5; D is possibly TRBD1 (6 bases). Trimming removed 6 bases at V and 3 bases at J, with 15 bases between. Germline V gene lookup returns CDR1 SNHLY and CDR2 FYNNEI. The CDR3 consists of 15 residues. CDR3 nucleotides: TGTGCCAGCAGCATACAGGGAGGATTCAATCAGCCCCAGCATTTT. Protein sequence: CASSIQGGFNQPQHF.

The chain recombines TRBV27 with TRBJ2-1; TRBD1 agrees at 9 bases. Losses at the gene ends were 6 bases for V and 4 bases for J; bases not matched to a gene: 7. The CDR3 loop spans 15 amino acids. In germline, CDR1 is MNHEY, CDR2 SMNVEV (reference sequence). The CDR3 bases are TGTGCCAGCAGCGGCCGGGACAGGGTTTACAATGAGCAGTTCTTC. It is translated as CASSGRDRVYNEQFF.

The chain uses TRBV28 and TRBJ2-7; D uncertain. Per germline, CDR1 MDHEN and CDR2 SYDVKM. CDR3 length: 11 residues. The germline V and J ends were trimmed by 8 bases and 4 bases, with 9 bases remaining between them. CDR3: CASGKVYEQYF. The DNA of the CDR3 is TGTGCCAGCGGAAAAGTTTACGAGCAGTACTTC.

This chain links TRBV6-5 with TRBJ1-6, with 7 positions matching TRBD1. Trimming removed 3 bases from V and 14 bases from J; junction bases left unmatched: 10. Germline-derived CDR1 and CDR2 are MNHEY and SVGAGI. The CDR3 consists of 14 residues. The DNA of the CDR3 is TGTGCCAGCAGTTATGGTGACAGGGCTTTGTCCCTCCACTTT. Its protein is CASSYGDRALSLHF.

As concerns this clonotype: A read error may explain this, as a much larger clone is one base away. The chain employs TRBV12-3 or TRBV12-4 and TRBJ2-3; D is ambiguous. The CDR3 consists of 14 residues. V dropped 1 base and J dropped 5 bases, with 10 bases sitting between them. CDR3 bases: TGTGCCAGCAGTTTAGACACCTTCATAGATACGCAGTATTTT. Amino acids: CASSLDTFIDTQYF.